These 14 T cell receptor beta chains were sequenced from one sample in a study of response to subunit inactivated influenza vaccine. TCRdb redid the calling of the RT-PCR reads with MiXCR, one entry per CDR3 protein. The sample lists around 480,000 distinct CDR3 sequences; roughly 9.7% were seen once. The sequencing used PBMCs from blood, collected about 40 days after vaccination. These receptors came from a man aged 45-60 years who received an inactivated influenza vaccine.

The chain is built from TRBV6-2 or TRBV6-3 and TRBJ1-1, with D possibly matching TRBD1 (6 bases). CDR3 size: 16 residues. V gave up 4 bases and J gave up 0 bases, with 15 bases separating them. Germline values: CDR1 MNHEY, CDR2 SVGEGT. CDR3 coding DNA: TGTGCCAGCAGTTCGCGAGGGGGGGGCTTGAACACTGAAGCTTTCTTT. Its protein is CASSSRGGGLNTEAFF.

This clonotype came up a few times. The rearrangement uses TRBV24-1 and TRBJ1-4; TRBD1 aligns across 7 bases. CDR1 and CDR2 from the germline V gene are KGHDR and SFDVKD. Trimming cost V 4 bases and J 6 bases; bases outside gene matches: 16. CDR3 length: 18 amino acids. CDR3 region: CATSDFDPPGGQDEKLFF. The CDR3 bases are TGTGCCACCAGTGACTTTGACCCCCCAGGGGGGCAGGATGAAAAACTGTTTTTT.

This clonotype was seen a few times. V and J are TRBV7-2 and TRBJ2-7; tentatively, D is TRBD1 (5 bases). The ends were cut back, 1 base at V and 7 bases at J, with 14 bases in the middle. The CDR3 has 14 amino acids. Per germline, CDR1 SGHTA and CDR2 FQGNSA. CDR3 bases: TGTGCCAGCAGCTTAGAGGGCAGGGCAAGGGAGCAGTACTTC. Translated, it gives CASSLEGRAREQYF.

This clonotype has ten or more counts. The V and J genes are TRBV20-1 and TRBJ2-3, with 15 bases fitting TRBD2. Trimming removed 0 bases from V and 3 bases from J; junction bases left unmatched: 7. The germline gives CDR1 DFQATT, CDR2 SNEGSKA (reference sequence). The CDR3 has 18 residues. CDR3 coding DNA: TGCAGTGCTAGAGATTCCCTGGGACTAGCGGGAGGAACAGATACGCAGTATTTT. Amino acid sequence: CSARDSLGLAGGTDTQYF.

The sample holds a few counts of this clonotype. This chain links TRBV29-1 with TRBJ2-1; the match to TRBD2 covers 16 bases. V was pared by 7 bases and J by 9 bases, with 9 bases of the junction left unmatched. Germline V gene lookup returns CDR1 SQVTM and CDR2 ANQGSEA. This CDR3 has 15 residues. CDR3 protein: CSAAPGTSGRGEQFF. The CDR3 DNA reads TGCAGCGCTGCCCCCGGGACTAGCGGGAGGGGTGAGCAGTTCTTC.

This clonotype was picked up many times. The gene calls are TRBV5-1 and TRBJ2-7; 7 bases are shared with TRBD1. There are 16 residues in the CDR3. CDR1 SGHRS and CDR2 YFSETQ come from the germline V gene. Germline trimming cut 4 bases from V and 3 bases from J; bases unmatched to any gene: 13. In nucleotides, the CDR3 is TGCGCCAGCAGCGACAAATACCGGGACAGAAACTACGAGCAGTACTTC. Translating it yields CASSDKYRDRNYEQYF.

This clonotype has only a few counts. This chain joins TRBV29-1 and TRBJ1-4; TRBD1 is a possible D gene (5 bases). Germline V CDR1 and CDR2: SQVTM, ANQGSEA. Trimming shortened V by 2 bases and J by 7 bases, and 11 bases separated the two germline ends. The CDR3 spans 13 residues. CDR3 in amino acids: CSVEWQGREKLFF. CDR3 bases: TGCAGCGTTGAATGGCAGGGTCGTGAAAAACTGTTTTTT.

This clonotype was seen a few times. The chain joins TRBV4-3 to TRBJ2-2, with D hard to call. This CDR3 comprises 16 residues. Deletions cut 2 bases from V and 1 base from J, with 11 bases between. Germline CDR1 LGHNA, CDR2 YSLEER. The CDR3 bases are TGCGCCAGCAGCCAATATACGGCCGAGAACACCGGGGAGCTGTTTTTT. This translates into CASSQYTAENTGELFF.

This clonotype was observed a handful of times. This chain links TRBV4-1 with TRBJ1-2; no definite D call. CDR1 MGHRA and CDR2 YSYEKL come from the germline V gene. The CDR3 loop spans 17 amino acids. Trimming took off 1 base at V and 2 bases at J, with 17 bases between the two ends. CDR3 in DNA: TGCGCCAGCAGCCAAGGGCTTAATTGGGAGGTAAACTATGGCTACACCTTC. It encodes CASSQGLNWEVNYGYTF.

V and J are TRBV4-2 and TRBJ2-5; D ambiguous. The V end was cut by 0 bases, the J end by 2 bases, with 13 bases between. Germline V gene data show CDR1 as LGHNA and CDR2 as YNFKEQ. The CDR3 is 16 amino acids. The CDR3 sequence: CASSQDLNRLQETQYF. The CDR3 region has the DNA TGTGCCAGCAGCCAAGACCTCAATCGGTTGCAAGAGACCCAGTACTTC.

The gene calls are TRBV28 and TRBJ1-5, with D hard to call. This CDR3 has 13 residues. The germline CDR1 and CDR2 sequences are MDHEN and SYDVKM. Trimming pared 7 bases from V and 4 bases from J, leaving 11 bases between. In nucleotides, the CDR3 is TGTGCCAGCAAAGTGGATCGGAATCAGCCCCAGCATTTT. Protein: CASKVDRNQPQHF.

This clonotype was seen a handful of times. The chain carries TRBV20-1 and TRBJ1-5, with D possibly TRBD1 on 6 matching bases. Germline CDR1 is DFQATT and CDR2 is SNEGSKA (reference sequence). The CDR3 consists of 17 residues. The V end was cut by 6 bases, the J end by 4 bases, with 25 bases between. The CDR3 bases are TGCAGTGCCACCTCGGGCGGGGGCCTTTTCTTGAATCAGCCCCAGCATTTT. It encodes CSATSGGGLFLNQPQHF.

This chain links TRBV12-3 or TRBV12-4 with TRBJ2-5; 7 positions match TRBD1. With 2 bases clipped from V and 9 bases from J, the junction kept 12 bases outside the gene matches. The CDR3 consists of 15 residues. The CDR3 sequence: CASSLLPQGTAAQYF. The CDR3 nucleotides read TGTGCCAGCAGTTTACTACCACAGGGGACCGCGGCCCAGTACTTC.

This clonotype was counted between two and nine times. The CDR3 region has the DNA TGCAGTCTGGGCCCACAAGAGACCCAGTACTTC. It encodes CSLGPQETQYF. V gene TRBV20-1 combines with J gene TRBJ2-5, with D unresolved. The CDR3 consists of 11 residues. The germline V gene encodes CDR1 DFQATT and CDR2 SNEGSKA (reference sequence). V was cut by 8 bases and J by 2 bases, with 9 bases left in between.